The 19 T cell receptor beta chains below come from one sample, sequenced in a study of regulatory T cells in long-lasting Graves disease. Arm-PCR of CDR3 regions and iRepertoire HTBI primers were the basis on which TCR beta libraries were built. MiXCR was run by TCRdb on the multiplex PCR reads, yielding one entry per CDR3 protein. The sample records some 470,000 distinct CDR3 sequences, 20% to 25% being singletons. Time point given: persistent/refractory GD, antithyroid drugs over 5 years with positive TRAb. Generation of the TCR library employed RNA extracted from PBMCs. Here the sequenced sample was peripheral blood mononuclear cells (PBMCs), taken when the disease was refractory, from a patient treated with antithyroid drugs. The source of these receptors is a female donor with Graves disease.

This clonotype was counted ten times or more. V is TRBV2 and J is TRBJ2-5; unclear D gene. The CDR3 runs 11 residues. Trimming stripped 6 bases from V and 5 bases from J, with 7 bases between. Germline V gives CDR1 SNHLY, CDR2 FYNNEI. The CDR3 bases are TGTGCCAGCAGCGCGGCGGAGACCCAGTACTTC. This codes for CASSAAETQYF.

This clonotype was detected only a few times. The rearrangement uses TRBV19 and TRBJ1-5; D not resolved. Germline V gene lookup returns CDR1 LNHDA and CDR2 SQIVND (reference sequence). The CDR3 runs to 15 residues. V lost 4 bases and J 0 bases, leaving 10 bases between the germline ends. CDR3 in amino acids: CASSTTGYSNQPQHF. CDR3 nucleotides: TGTGCCAGTAGTACTACGGGATATAGCAATCAGCCCCAGCATTTT.

This clonotype was seen a handful of times. The chain is built from TRBV7-3 and TRBJ2-7, with D unresolved. Per germline, CDR1 SGHTA and CDR2 FQGTGA. CDR3 length equals 13 residues. The V gene lost 5 bases and the J gene lost 3 bases, with 11 bases spanning the gap. CDR3 DNA sequence: TGTGCCAGCAGCGCCCATCTAGACTACGAGCAGTACTTC. It codes for CASSAHLDYEQYF.

At least ten counts were recorded for this clonotype. This chain joins TRBV29-1 and TRBJ1-2, with a weak D call TRBD1 (5 bases). CDR1 SQVTM and CDR2 ANQGSEA come from the germline V gene. V was cut by 4 bases and J by 6 bases, with 18 bases left in between. The CDR3 runs to 14 residues. The CDR3: CSVGRGFVVDGYTF. Here the CDR3 DNA reads TGCAGCGTTGGTAGGGGTTTTGTGGTCGATGGCTACACCTTC.

Note on this clonotype: A read error is possible here, since a much larger clone lies one base away. V and J are TRBV27 and TRBJ2-5; 7 bases match TRBD1. The CDR3 runs 13 residues. J gave up 4 bases and V 6 bases, and 5 bases lay outside the gene matches. Germline V CDR1 and CDR2: MNHEY, SMNVEV (reference sequence). Here the CDR3 DNA reads TGTGCCAGCAGAGGGGGACAGCGAGAGACCCAGTACTTC. As protein: CASRGGQRETQYF.

Ten or more counts support this clonotype. This chain links TRBV28 with TRBJ1-5, with 7 bases that match TRBD1. CDR1 is MDHEN, CDR2 SYDVKM, per germline. The CDR3 loop spans 13 amino acids. The CDR3 here is CASTGQIRQPQHF. The DNA of the CDR3 is TGTGCATCGACGGGACAGATCCGTCAGCCCCAGCATTTT.

This clonotype was seen ten or more times. The genes are TRBV12-3 or TRBV12-4 and TRBJ1-2; 7 bases map to TRBD1. There are 15 residues in the CDR3. V was pared by 5 bases and J by 8 bases, with 14 bases of the junction left unmatched. The CDR3 protein is CASSGAGGKLPGYTF. The CDR3 bases are TGTGCCAGCAGTGGGGCAGGGGGGAAACTCCCCGGCTACACCTTC.

Many counts were recorded for this clonotype. CDR3 DNA: TGTGCCATCAGTGAGTTCAGGACAGAGGCAGAGACCCAGTACTTC. This encodes CAISEFRTEAETQYF. The chain is built from TRBV10-3 and TRBJ2-5; weak D call: TRBD1 (6 bases). CDR3 length: 15 residues. V lost 1 base, J lost 4 bases, and 13 bases lay in between. CDR1 and CDR2 (germline): ENHRY, SYGVKD.

This clonotype has just one count. It may be a read error: a sequence one base away is much more abundant. The chain is built from TRBV28 and TRBJ1-2; no firm D call. The germline CDR1 and CDR2 sequences are MDHEN and SYDVKM. Trimming took off 6 bases at V and 5 bases at J, with 13 bases between the two ends. The CDR3 runs 13 residues. CDR3 DNA sequence: TGTGCCAGCAGAGTGATGGAGGAATATGGCTACACCTTC. This sequence encodes CASRVMEEYGYTF.

V usage is TRBV15 and J usage is TRBJ1-1; the D is unclear. The CDR3 runs to 14 residues. Trimming removed 0 bases at V and 4 bases at J, with 9 bases between. Germline V lookup: CDR1 LNHNV, CDR2 YYDKDF (reference sequence). The CDR3 DNA is TGTGCCACCAGCAGAGATGGGTTACCCACTGAAGCTTTCTTT. This translates into CATSRDGLPTEAFF.

Ten or more counts support this clonotype. The chain links TRBV27 to TRBJ2-7; 8 bases are shared with TRBD2. The CDR3 consists of 16 residues. Germline lookup yields CDR1 MNHEY and CDR2 SMNVEV (reference sequence). J gave up 0 bases and V 4 bases, and 8 bases lay outside the gene matches. The CDR3 is CASSSGPGLGSYEQYF. The CDR3 DNA reads TGTGCCAGCAGTTCAGGGCCGGGACTAGGCTCCTACGAGCAGTACTTC.

This clonotype was picked up a small number of times. This chain connects TRBV12-3 or TRBV12-4 to TRBJ2-7; 9 bases match TRBD2. The CDR3 length is 15 residues. V shed 6 bases, J shed 4 bases, and the junction held 10 bases outside the gene matches. CDR3 coding DNA: TGTGCCAGCAGCCTACTAGGAGCGGGGGGATACGAGCAGTACTTC. This codes for CASSLLGAGGYEQYF.

In its sample, this clonotype was seen a few times. V and J are TRBV12-3 or TRBV12-4 and TRBJ2-1; 8 nucleotides line up with TRBD1. The CDR3 spans 16 residues. After removal of 7 bases from V and 5 bases from J, the junction contained 13 bases not matched to a gene. CDR3 sequence reads: CASTTGDRGYNNEQFF. DNA of the CDR3: TGTGCCAGCACCACGGGTGACAGGGGTTATAACAATGAGCAGTTCTTC.

This chain links TRBV5-1 with TRBJ1-5; possibly TRBD1 for D (5 bases). The CDR3 covers 17 residues. The V end lost 0 bases, the J end lost 2 bases, and 15 bases lay between the germline ends. Germline-derived CDR1 and CDR2 are SGHRS and YFSETQ. Here the CDR3 DNA reads TGCGCCAGCAGCTTGGACGCAGGGCCCGGAGGCAATCAGCCCCAGCATTTT. Encoded protein: CASSLDAGPGGNQPQHF. Filled out from reference TRBV5-1 and TRBJ1-5, the complete variable domain reads KAGVTQTPRYLIKTRGQQVTLSCSPISGHRSVSWYQQTPGQGLQFLFEYFSETQRNKGNFPGRFSGRQFSNSRSEMNVSTLELGDSALYLCASSLDAGPGGNQPQHFGDGTRLSIL.

The table lists this clonotype with a few counts. The chain is built from TRBV3-1 and TRBJ1-5; D uncertain. The length of the CDR3 is 16 residues. Per germline, CDR1 LGHDT and CDR2 YNNKEL (reference sequence). V lost 5 bases and J 2 bases, leaving 16 bases between the germline ends. The CDR3 region has the DNA TGTGCCAGCAGCGCAGCCCCGGGCTTGGGCAATCAGCCCCAGCATTTT. As protein: CASSAAPGLGNQPQHF.

This chain joins TRBV4-1 and TRBJ1-4; unclear D gene. Germline V lookup: CDR1 MGHRA, CDR2 YSYEKL. The CDR3 consists of 13 residues. Trimming stripped 4 bases from V and 6 bases from J, with 9 bases between. Here the CDR3 reads CASSLIGDEKLFF. CDR3 sequence (DNA): TGCGCCAGCAGCCTCATCGGGGATGAAAAACTGTTTTTT.

This clonotype was recorded at least ten times. The V call is TRBV2, the J call TRBJ1-5; D not resolved. Trimming removed 8 bases from V and 0 bases from J, with 17 bases in between. The CDR3 has 16 residues. In germline, CDR1 is SNHLY, CDR2 FYNNEI. The DNA of the CDR3 is TGTGCCAGCGCTTTAGGAATGGGGTATAGCAATCAGCCCCAGCATTTT. Its translation is CASALGMGYSNQPQHF.

The chain joins TRBV27 to TRBJ2-7; TRBD2 agrees at 8 bases. Trimming took 9 bases from V and 3 from J; bases not matched to a gene: 10. This CDR3 has 14 residues. CDR1 is MNHEY and CDR2 is SMNVEV in the germline V gene (reference sequence). CDR3 bases: TGTGCCAGTGGAACTAGCGGACTTTTCTACGAGCAGTACTTC. Translating it yields CASGTSGLFYEQYF.

In its sample, this clonotype was seen a few times. The CDR3 DNA sequence: TGTGCCAGCAGCCGAGAGTCAGGAGGGATCGGGGAGACCCAGTACTTC. Amino acid sequence: CASSRESGGIGETQYF. The chain employs TRBV7-9 and TRBJ2-5; a possible D gene is TRBD2 (6 bases). Per germline, CDR1 SEHNR and CDR2 FQNEAQ (reference sequence). The CDR3 sequence is 16 residues long. V was shortened by 5 bases and J by 5 bases, with 21 bases between the two germline ends.